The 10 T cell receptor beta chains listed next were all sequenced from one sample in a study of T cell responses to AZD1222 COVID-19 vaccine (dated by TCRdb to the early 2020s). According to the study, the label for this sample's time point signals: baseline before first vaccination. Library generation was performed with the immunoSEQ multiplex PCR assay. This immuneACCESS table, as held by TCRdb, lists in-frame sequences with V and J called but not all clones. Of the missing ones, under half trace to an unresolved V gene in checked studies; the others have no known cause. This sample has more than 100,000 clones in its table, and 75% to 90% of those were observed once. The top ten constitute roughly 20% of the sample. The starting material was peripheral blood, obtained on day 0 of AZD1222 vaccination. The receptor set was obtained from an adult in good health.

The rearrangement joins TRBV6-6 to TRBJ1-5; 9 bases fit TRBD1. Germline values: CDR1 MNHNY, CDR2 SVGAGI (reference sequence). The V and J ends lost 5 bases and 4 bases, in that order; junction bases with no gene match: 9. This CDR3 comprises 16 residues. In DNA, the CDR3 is TGTGCCAGCAGTCCTCCCGGGACAGGGACAAATCAGCCCCAGCATTTT. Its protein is CASSPPGTGTNQPQHF.

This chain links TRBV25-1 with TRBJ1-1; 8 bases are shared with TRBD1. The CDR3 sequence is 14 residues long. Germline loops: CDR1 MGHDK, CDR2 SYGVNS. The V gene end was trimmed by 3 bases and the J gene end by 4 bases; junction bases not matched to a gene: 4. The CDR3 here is CASSDTGGGTEAFF. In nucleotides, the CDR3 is TGTGCCAGCAGTGACACAGGGGGGGGCACTGAAGCTTTCTTT.

CDR3 sequence reads: CAIRSGGGATDTQYF. CDR3 bases: TGTGCCATCAGATCCGGCGGGGGGGCGACAGATACGCAGTATTTT. This chain uses TRBV10-3 with TRBJ2-3; 9 bases agree with TRBD2. V was clipped by 6 bases and J by 3 bases; unmatched bases: 7. The CDR3 sequence is 15 residues long. Germline-derived CDR1 and CDR2 are ENHRY and SYGVKD.

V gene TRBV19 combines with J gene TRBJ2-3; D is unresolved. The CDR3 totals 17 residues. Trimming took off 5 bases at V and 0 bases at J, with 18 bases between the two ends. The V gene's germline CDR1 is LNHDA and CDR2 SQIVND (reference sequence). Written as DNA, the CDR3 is TGTGCCAGTAGTGGCCGGGTCCCTTACATTAGCACAGATACGCAGTATTTT. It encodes CASSGRVPYISTDTQYF.

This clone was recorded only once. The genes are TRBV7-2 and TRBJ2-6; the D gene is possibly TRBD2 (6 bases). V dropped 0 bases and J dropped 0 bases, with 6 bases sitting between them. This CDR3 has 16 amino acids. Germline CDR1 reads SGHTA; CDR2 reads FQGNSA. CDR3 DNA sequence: TGTGCCAGCAGCTTAGCGGGGGGCTCTGGGGCCAACGTCCTGACTTTC. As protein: CASSLAGGSGANVLTF.

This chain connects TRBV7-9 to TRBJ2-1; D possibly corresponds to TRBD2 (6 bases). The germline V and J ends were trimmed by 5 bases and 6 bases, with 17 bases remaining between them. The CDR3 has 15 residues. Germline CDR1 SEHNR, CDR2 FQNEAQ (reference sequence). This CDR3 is CASSPGSGGVNEQFF. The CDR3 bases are TGTGCCAGCAGCCCAGGTTCTGGCGGGGTCAATGAGCAGTTCTTC.

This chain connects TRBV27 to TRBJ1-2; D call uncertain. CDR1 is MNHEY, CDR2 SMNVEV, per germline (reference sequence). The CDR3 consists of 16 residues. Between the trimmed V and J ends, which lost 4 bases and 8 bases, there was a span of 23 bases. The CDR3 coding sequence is TGTGCCAGCAGTTCGACGACGGACTTCAGGTTGGGAGGCTACACCTTC. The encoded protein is CASSSTTDFRLGGYTF.

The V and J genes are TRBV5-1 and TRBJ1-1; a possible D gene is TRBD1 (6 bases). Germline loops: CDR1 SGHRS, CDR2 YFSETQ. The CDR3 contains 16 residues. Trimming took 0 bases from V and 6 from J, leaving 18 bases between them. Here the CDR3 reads CASSLDRERRRSEAFF. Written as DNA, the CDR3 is TGCGCCAGCAGCTTGGACAGGGAACGACGACGCTCTGAAGCTTTCTTT.

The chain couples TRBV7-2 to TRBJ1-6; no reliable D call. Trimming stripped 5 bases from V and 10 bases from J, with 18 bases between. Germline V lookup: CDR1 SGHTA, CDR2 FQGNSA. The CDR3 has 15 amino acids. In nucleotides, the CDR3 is TGTGCCAGCAGCCCGGAGGGAGGTTTACGATCACCCCTCCACTTT. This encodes CASSPEGGLRSPLHF.

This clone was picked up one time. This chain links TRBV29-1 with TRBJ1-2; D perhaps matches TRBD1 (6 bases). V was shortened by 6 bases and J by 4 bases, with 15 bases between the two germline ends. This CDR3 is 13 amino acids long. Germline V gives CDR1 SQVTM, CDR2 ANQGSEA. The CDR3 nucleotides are TGCAGCGTCGCAAACAGGGTTGGCTATGGCTACACCTTC. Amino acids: CSVANRVGYGYTF.